The clone carrying this T cell receptor beta chain came up many times. Its antigen is unknown. The sample comes from a study of T cells in Graves' hyperthyroidism and ophthalmopathy. The study, taken as a whole, reports: The authors' 13 V-J model separated ophthalmopathy from stable hyperthyroidism.

The V and J ends lost 5 bases and 2 bases, in that order; junction bases with no gene match: 7. The length of the CDR3 is 15 residues. Looked up from germline, CDR1 is PRHDT and CDR2 is FYEKMQ (reference sequence). Authors of the study amplified TCR beta CDR3 regions from RNA transcripts. The primer set for the first-round RT-PCR of the TCR CDR3 was HTBI. TCRdb fed the multiplex PCR reads into MiXCR, producing one record per CDR3 protein. The sample lists approximately 400,000 distinct CDR3 sequences; 13% to 15% were seen once. This TCR derives from a woman aged 30 to 39 with Graves' ophthalmopathy. This chain uses TRBV13 with TRBJ1-2; TRBD1 agrees at 8 bases. Sequencing input: blood. The CDR3 loop reads CASSPGQGANYGYTF. CDR3 sequence (DNA): TGTGCCAGCAGCCCGGGGCAGGGGGCCAACTATGGCTACACCTTC.